Listed here are 5 T cell receptor beta chains from one sample, sequenced in a study of blood T cell repertoires in COVID-19. Only in-frame clones appear in the TCRdb table, and some are missing; sequencing was by immunoSEQ multiplex PCR. The sample holds roughly 57,000 clones; 85% to 95% are singletons and the top ten take more than 3%. What was sequenced was peripheral blood. The receptors come from a human donor in a cohort sampled during active COVID-19.

The rearrangement uses TRBV6-5 and TRBJ1-4; 8 bases map to TRBD1. V dropped 6 bases and J dropped 8; count of bases not matched to a gene: 5. Germline CDR1 and CDR2: MNHEY and SVGAGI. The CDR3 has 13 amino acids. CDR3 sequence: CASRLAGGEKLFF. CDR3 nucleotide sequence: TGTGCCAGCAGACTAGCAGGGGGCGAAAAACTGTTTTTT.

This sequence joins TRBV30 and TRBJ2-1, with 10 positions matching TRBD2. The CDR3 contains 16 residues. Germline CDR1 reads GTSNPN; CDR2 reads SVGIG (reference sequence). The ends lost 3 bases at V and 7 bases at J; junction bases unmatched: 12. CDR3 sequence (DNA): TGTGCCTGGAGGAAGCGGCGGCTAGCGGGGGTTAATGAGCAGTTCTTC. Amino acid sequence: CAWRKRRLAGVNEQFF. Using reference TRBV30 and TRBJ2-1 for the parts outside the CDR3, the full variable domain is SQTIHQWPATLVQPVGSPLSLECTVEGTSNPNLYWYRQAAGRGLQLLFYSVGIGQISSEVPQNLSASRPQDRQFILSSKKLLLSDSGFYLCAWRKRRLAGVNEQFFGPGTRLTVL.

The chain is built from TRBV19 and TRBJ2-3; TRBD2 matches 9 bases. Germline CDR1 is LNHDA and CDR2 is SQIVND (reference sequence). CDR3 length: 18 amino acids. Unmatched junction bases numbered 15, after V lost 4 bases and J lost 4 bases. In DNA, the CDR3 is TGTGCCAGTAGTACAGGAACGGGACTAGCCTTCCGGGCAGATACGCAGTATTTT. It codes for CASSTGTGLAFRADTQYF.

This clone appeared a single time. This chain joins TRBV6-5 and TRBJ1-1; no definite D call. The CDR3 runs to 15 residues. V was pared by 7 bases and J by 0 bases, with 15 bases between. Per the germline V gene, CDR1 is MNHEY and CDR2 is SVGAGI. The CDR3 DNA is TGTGCCAGCACAAAGCGGGCAGACATGAACACTGAAGCTTTCTTT. It yields the protein CASTKRADMNTEAFF.

The rearrangement joins TRBV10-3 to TRBJ2-2, with D perhaps TRBD2 (6 bases). The CDR3 is 15 amino acids. Trimming stripped 5 bases from V and 2 bases from J, with 12 bases between. Germline CDR1 ENHRY, CDR2 SYGVKD. The chain's CDR3 is CAISSSVGNTGELFF. CDR3 bases: TGTGCCATCAGTTCTAGCGTGGGTAACACCGGGGAGCTGTTTTTT.